The clone carrying this T cell receptor (beta chain) was detected many times. Its antigen is undetermined. This sample is part of a study of T-cell reconstitution after alpha-beta-depleted transplantation in children. Study observations and caveats: It was newly produced T cells that mostly accounted for T-cell counts and diversity one year after transplant. Surviving recipient T cells and intrathymic progenitors accounted for some patients' high TCRbeta diversity at day 60. Reports say that about two months after transplant, the alpha-beta T cells came out of several hundred graft clones that had expanded.

Trimming took off 3 bases at V and 3 bases at J, with 8 bases between the two ends. Germline assignment: CDR1 ENHRY and CDR2 SYGVKD. The CDR3 totals 13 residues. The library targeted TCRbeta and was prepared with unique molecular identifiers. From the PCR reads, TCRdb called clonotypes with MiXCR, one entry per CDR3 protein. Of 130,000 to 150,000 distinct CDR3 sequences in the sample, 8.8% were seen once. V gene TRBV10-3 combines with J gene TRBJ2-5; a possible D gene is TRBD2 (6 bases). The source is a female patient aged 2-9 years who had a stem cell transplant for congenital amegakaryocytic thrombocytopenia, so the T cells may come from the graft donor. The sequences come from PBMCs, mostly from graft donor cells, collected 180 days after TCRalphabeta/CD19-depleted stem cell transplant. The CDR3 DNA is TGTGCCATCAGTGATTTAGCGGAAGAGACCCAGTACTTC. Translated: CAISDLAEETQYF.